This T cell receptor beta chain was observed in a study of cytomegalovirus exposure and HLA in healthy donors. Study-wide results and limits: Among the CMV-associated chains, a few were confirmed in vitro as specific for CMV antigens. According to a later analysis, TCR clusters from the first cohort tended to co-occur in the 120 or so validation repertoires. There were over 150 TCR beta chains listed as cytomegalovirus-associated.

Note on this clone: Its antigen is unknown.

Method: immunoSEQ multiplex PCR; TCRdb's copy keeps in-frame clones and lacks some. This table has tens of thousands of clones, approximately 92% appearing once. The CDR3 has 14 residues. The V segment lost 4 bases and the J segment 9 bases; nucleotides outside the gene matches: 8. Germline-derived CDR1 and CDR2 are LGHNA and YSLEER. The donors were members of the validation cohort, which comprised 90 to 150 subjects and was separate from the first cohort of some 680 subjects. This clonotype originated in a man between 18 and 35 years old in good health and CMV-seronegative. Sequencing used PBMCs. The rearrangement uses TRBV4-3 and TRBJ2-1; 8 nucleotides line up with TRBD2. The CDR3 sequence is CASSLKTGGSEQFF. CDR3 in DNA: TGCGCCAGCAGCCTAAAAACGGGAGGGAGTGAGCAGTTCTTC.